A single sample gave rise to the 28 T cell receptor beta chains below, sequenced in a study of shared clonotypes between healthy human individuals. The data were produced by immunoSEQ multiplex PCR, yet TCRdb's version contains in-frame clones alone and is incomplete. Here the sample spans some 790,000 clones, roughly two thirds being singletons. The specimen sequenced was memory CD4+ T cells sorted from blood. Subset of the sample: CD45RA-negative fraction. The receptors originated from a woman aged 25 to 45 in good health.

The table lists this clone with many counts. The rearrangement uses TRBV5-1 and TRBJ2-7; D may be TRBD1 or TRBD2 (5 bases each). This CDR3 has 13 residues. Germline V CDR1 and CDR2: SGHRS, YFSETQ. Trimming took off 4 bases at V and 7 bases at J, with 15 bases between the two ends. The DNA for the CDR3 is TGCGCCAGCAGCCTGGGACCCCGCGAGGAGCAGTACTTC. Its protein product is CASSLGPREEQYF.

J is TRBJ2-1 and V is TRBV5-1, with D possibly being TRBD1 (6 bases). Per the germline V gene, CDR1 is SGHRS and CDR2 is YFSETQ. The V gene lost 3 bases and the J gene lost 9 bases, with 22 bases spanning the gap. This CDR3 spans 16 amino acids. The CDR3 DNA is TGCGCCAGCAGCTACACGACAGGACTCAGAGGGAGTGAGCAGTTCTTC. Translated: CASSYTTGLRGSEQFF.

The chain joins TRBV28 to TRBJ1-1; 8 bases line up with TRBD1. The germline CDR1 and CDR2 sequences are MDHEN and SYDVKM. V lost 10 bases, J lost 4 bases, and 8 bases stayed unmatched. The CDR3 contains 13 residues. CDR3 DNA sequence: TGTGCCACCTATCAGGGGGCTAGCACTGAAGCTTTCTTT. Residues: CATYQGASTEAFF.

This clone was observed many times. The chain employs TRBV29-1 and TRBJ2-7, with D possibly called TRBD1 or TRBD2 (5 bases each). The germline CDR1 and CDR2 sequences are SQVTM and ANQGSEA. V lost 6 bases, J lost 7 bases, and 22 bases lay in between. The CDR3 runs 14 residues. The CDR3 loop is CSVRAGTSGVEQYF. The CDR3 DNA is TGCAGCGTGCGCGCCGGGACCAGCGGAGTAGAGCAGTACTTC.

This clone has a single count. The chain joins TRBV15 to TRBJ2-1; D is unclear. V gave up 0 bases and J gave up 8 bases, with 11 bases separating them. Germline CDR1 and CDR2: LNHNV and YYDKDF (reference sequence). This CDR3 spans 14 amino acids. CDR3 coding DNA: TGTGCCACCAGCAGAGATCGCGATGGGGATGAGCAGTTCTTC. Its protein is CATSRDRDGDEQFF.

The V gene is TRBV6-5, the J gene TRBJ2-7; 9 nucleotides match TRBD1. The CDR3 covers 14 residues. Germline trimming cut 6 bases from V and 6 bases from J; bases unmatched to any gene: 9. Looked up from germline, CDR1 is MNHEY and CDR2 is SVGAGI. In nucleotides, the CDR3 is TGTGCCAGCAGCGTCGACAGGGGGATCGGCGAGCAGTACTTC. Translation: CASSVDRGIGEQYF.

The rearrangement joins TRBV7-6 to TRBJ2-5; the D gene is possibly TRBD1 (5 bases). Germline values: CDR1 SGHVS, CDR2 FNYEAQ. Trimming shortened V by 8 bases and J by 4 bases, and 23 bases separated the two germline ends. The CDR3 totals 16 residues. CDR3 sequence (DNA): TGTGCCAGCGCCCAGGGCAGTGGAAGGTGGGCAGAGACCCAGTACTTC. Amino acids: CASAQGSGRWAETQYF.

In this sample, this clone turned up a few times. The chain employs TRBV5-4 and TRBJ2-7; D is unclear. Trimming took off 4 bases at V and 6 bases at J, with 14 bases between the two ends. This CDR3 has 13 residues. Germline V gene data show CDR1 as SGHNT and CDR2 as YYREEE (reference sequence). As DNA, the CDR3 is TGTGCCAGCAGCCCGGCTTCGGAAGCCGAGCAGTACTTC. It translates to CASSPASEAEQYF.

J is TRBJ2-1 and V is TRBV7-3; D gene ambiguous. The CDR3 length is 13 residues. Trimming cost V 5 bases and J 5 bases, with 10 bases left between them. CDR1 is SGHTA and CDR2 is FQGTGA in the germline V gene. CDR3 sequence (DNA): TGTGCCAGCAGCGTACCCCCAGACAATGAGCAGTTCTTC. This codes for CASSVPPDNEQFF.

V and J are TRBV13 and TRBJ2-2; D perhaps matches TRBD2 (6 bases). The CDR3 runs 16 residues. CDR1 and CDR2 (germline): PRHDT, FYEKMQ (reference sequence). Trimming pared 1 base from V and 6 bases from J, leaving 15 bases between. CDR3 sequence (DNA): TGTGCCAGCAGCTTAGATGGCACCTCGGGAGCCGGGGAGCTGTTTTTT. Translating gives CASSLDGTSGAGELFF. Filled out from reference TRBV13 and TRBJ2-2, the complete variable domain reads AAGVIQSPRHLIKEKRETATLKCYPIPRHDTVYWYQQGPGQDPQFLISFYEKMQSDKGSIPDRFSAQQFSDYHSELNMSSLELGDSALYFCASSLDGTSGAGELFFGEGSRLTVL.

This chain links TRBV7-9 with TRBJ1-2; weak D call: TRBD1 (6 bases). Germline V gene data show CDR1 as SEHNR and CDR2 as FQNEAQ (reference sequence). V was shortened by 0 bases and J by 7 bases, with 9 bases between the two germline ends. The CDR3 has 13 amino acids. CDR3 DNA sequence: TGTGCCAGCAGCTTAGCGAGGGGGTCTGGCTACACCTTC. It yields the protein CASSLARGSGYTF.

This chain uses TRBV28 with TRBJ2-5, with D maybe TRBD1 (5 bases). The CDR3 runs to 14 residues. Germline V lookup: CDR1 MDHEN, CDR2 SYDVKM. V lost 3 bases to trimming and J lost 4 bases, with 12 bases between them. CDR3: CASSFPGQPETQYF. The CDR3, as DNA: TGTGCCAGCAGTTTCCCCGGACAACCAGAGACCCAGTACTTC.

A note on this clone: Other DNA sequences in this sample translate to the same CDR3. The chain uses TRBV7-2 and TRBJ2-3; D gene uncertain. The germline V gene has CDR1 SGHTA and CDR2 FQGNSA. There are 15 residues in the CDR3. Between the trimmed V and J ends, which lost 0 bases and 0 bases, there was a span of 7 bases. For the CDR3, the DNA is TGTGCCAGCAGCTTAGCTTGGGGTAGCACAGATACGCAGTATTTT. Its protein product is CASSLAWGSTDTQYF.

As to this clone: Given a much more abundant clone one base away, this may be a read error. The V and J genes are TRBV29-1 and TRBJ1-1, with D possibly being TRBD1 (5 bases). Trimming stripped 5 bases from V and 5 bases from J, with 15 bases between. Germline CDR1 and CDR2: SQVTM and ANQGSEA. The CDR3 extends over 13 amino acids. In nucleotides, the CDR3 is TGCAGCGTTTTCAGGGTAGGGAGGACTGAAGCTTTCTTT. Its protein is CSVFRVGRTEAFF.

The rearrangement links TRBV7-3 to TRBJ2-3; D remains ambiguous. Deletions cut 0 bases from V and 0 bases from J, with 7 bases between. The CDR3 sequence is 15 residues long. Germline CDR1 is SGHTA and CDR2 is FQGTGA. CDR3 in DNA: TGTGCCAGCAGCTTAACCGGATCTAGCACAGATACGCAGTATTTT. Translation: CASSLTGSSTDTQYF.

A word on this clone: The sample has other DNA sequences that encode this CDR3 too. The gene calls are TRBV10-3 and TRBJ1-5, with 9 bases fitting TRBD1. Germline loops: CDR1 ENHRY, CDR2 SYGVKD. V shed 5 bases, J shed 5 bases, and the junction held 4 bases outside the gene matches. This CDR3 region has 14 residues. The DNA of the CDR3 is TGTGCCATCAGTAAGACAGGGGGAGATCAGCCCCAGCATTTT. As protein: CAISKTGGDQPQHF.

This clone was found a few times. V and J are TRBV15 and TRBJ2-5; no reliable D call. The CDR3 length is 13 residues. Germline V gene lookup returns CDR1 LNHNV and CDR2 YYDKDF (reference sequence). Trimming cost V 1 base and J 3 bases, with 6 bases left between them. The CDR3 loop is CATSRGYEETQYF. CDR3 DNA: TGTGCCACCAGCAGAGGTTACGAAGAGACCCAGTACTTC.

This chain links TRBV29-1 with TRBJ2-1; D may be TRBD2 (5 bases). The CDR3 spans 12 residues. V lost 7 bases and J 5 bases, leaving 12 bases between the germline ends. CDR1 SQVTM and CDR2 ANQGSEA come from the germline V gene. CDR3 sequence (DNA): TGCAGCGGGCGACCCGGGGACAATGAGCAGTTCTTC. Protein product: CSGRPGDNEQFF.

This chain connects TRBV18 to TRBJ2-2, with D maybe TRBD2 (5 bases). Germline lookup yields CDR1 KGHSH and CDR2 LQKENI. The V gene lost 1 base and the J gene lost 4 bases, with 7 bases spanning the gap. CDR3 length equals 14 residues. The CDR3 nucleotides are TGTGCCAGCTCACCACGAGGGAGCACCGGGGAGCTGTTTTTT. It is translated as CASSPRGSTGELFF.

As to this clone: It may be a read error: a sequence one base away is much more abundant. This same CDR3 is encoded by further DNA sequences in the sample. The gene calls are TRBV10-1 and TRBJ2-7; TRBD2 aligns across 11 bases. The CDR3 is 15 amino acids. Germline CDR1 and CDR2: WNHNN and SYGVQD (reference sequence). The CDR3 DNA reads TGCGCCAGCAGTGAGTCAGGGACTAGCGGCTACGAGCAGTACTTT. Its protein is CASSESGTSGYEQYF.

This sequence joins TRBV18 and TRBJ2-6, with a possible D match to TRBD2 (6 bases). Trimming pared 3 bases from V and 0 bases from J, leaving 12 bases between. The CDR3 has 17 amino acids. Germline V gene lookup returns CDR1 KGHSH and CDR2 LQKENI. The CDR3 nucleotides read TGTGCCAGCTCACCGGGACTGCCAAGCTCTGGGGCCAACGTCCTGACTTTC. Translation gives CASSPGLPSSGANVLTF.

V gene TRBV28 combines with J gene TRBJ1-2; D might be TRBD1 (6 bases). CDR3 length: 14 amino acids. CDR1 and CDR2 from the germline V gene are MDHEN and SYDVKM. The ends were cut back, 2 bases at V and 6 bases at J, with 13 bases in the middle. The CDR3 region has the DNA TGTGCCAGCAGTTTAATGGGGGGCGGGCATGGCTACACCTTC. Encoded protein: CASSLMGGGHGYTF.

The chain couples TRBV27 to TRBJ2-1, with 11 bases identical to TRBD2. V gave up 4 bases and J gave up 0 bases; unmatched junction bases: 8. The CDR3 covers 18 residues. In germline, CDR1 is MNHEY, CDR2 SMNVEV (reference sequence). The CDR3 loop reads CASSSLAGVLSSYNEQFF. The CDR3, as DNA: TGTGCCAGCAGTTCACTAGCGGGAGTCCTCAGCTCCTACAATGAGCAGTTCTTC.

A single count supports this clone. The V and J genes are TRBV20-1 and TRBJ2-1; 7 bases map to TRBD2. V lost 4 bases and J lost 10; bases outside the gene matches: 4. The germline gives CDR1 DFQATT, CDR2 SNEGSKA (reference sequence). The CDR3 is 11 residues long. The CDR3 sequence is CSAKGTTEQFF. The CDR3 region has the DNA TGCAGTGCTAAAGGGACTACCGAGCAGTTCTTC.

V gene TRBV30 combines with J gene TRBJ2-5; TRBD1 agrees at 8 bases. This CDR3 has 14 residues. Trimming at V came to 5 bases and at J to 11 bases, leaving 16 bases not matched to a gene. Germline loops: CDR1 GTSNPN, CDR2 SVGIG (reference sequence). The DNA for the CDR3 is TGTGCCTGGTCCGCAGGGGGCGCGTTGAGGGAGCAGTACTTC. It is translated as CAWSAGGALREQYF.

For the CDR3, the DNA is TGTGCCAGCAGCTTGGGAGTCGGGACTGAAGCTTTCTTT. Its translation is CASSLGVGTEAFF. V gene TRBV7-6 combines with J gene TRBJ1-1, with unresolved D. V was pared by 3 bases and J by 5 bases, with 10 bases between. Per germline, CDR1 SGHVS and CDR2 FNYEAQ. This CDR3 region has 13 residues.

The CDR3 DNA reads TGCGCCAGCAGCTCTCCGGGGGCGGAGACCCAGTACTTC. Protein product: CASSSPGAETQYF. This chain joins TRBV5-1 and TRBJ2-5; TRBD1 or TRBD2 may be the D gene (6 bases each). Germline V lookup: CDR1 SGHRS, CDR2 YFSETQ. The CDR3 is made up of 13 amino acids. The V and J ends lost 3 bases and 5 bases respectively, with 11 bases between them.

The V call is TRBV7-3, the J call TRBJ2-6; D call uncertain. V lost 7 bases, J lost 1 base, and 11 bases lay in between. Germline V gene lookup returns CDR1 SGHTA and CDR2 FQGTGA. This CDR3 is 15 amino acids long. The CDR3, as DNA: TGTGCCAGCACCCGGGCCGCATCTGGGGCCAACGTCCTGACTTTC. As protein: CASTRAASGANVLTF.